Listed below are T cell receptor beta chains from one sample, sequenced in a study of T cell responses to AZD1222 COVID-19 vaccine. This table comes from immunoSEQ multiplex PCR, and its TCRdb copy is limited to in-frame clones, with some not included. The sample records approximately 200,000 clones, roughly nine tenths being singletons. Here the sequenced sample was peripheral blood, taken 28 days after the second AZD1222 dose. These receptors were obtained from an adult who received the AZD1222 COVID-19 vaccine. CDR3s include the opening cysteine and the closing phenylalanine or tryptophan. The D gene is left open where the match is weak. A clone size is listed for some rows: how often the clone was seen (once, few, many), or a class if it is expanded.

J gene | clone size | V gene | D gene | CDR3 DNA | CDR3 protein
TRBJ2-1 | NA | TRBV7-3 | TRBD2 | TGTGCCAGCAGCACACCGGGAGCGGGAAGCTCCTACAATGAGCAGTTCTTC | CASSTPGAGSSYNEQFF
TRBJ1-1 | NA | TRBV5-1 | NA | TGCGCCAGATCGGGGGGAAGGACTGAAGCTTTCTTT | CARSGGRTEAFF
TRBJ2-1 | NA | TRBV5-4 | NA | TGTGCCAGCAGCTTGGCTCGGGACTACAATGAGCAGTTCTTC | CASSLARDYNEQFF
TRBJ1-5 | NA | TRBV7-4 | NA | TGTGCCAGCAGCTTAGTTGGGGGATGGGGCGATAGCAATCAGCCCCAGCATTTT | CASSLVGGWGDSNQPQHF
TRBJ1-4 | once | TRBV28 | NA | TGTGCCAGCAGCACTGGACATGGAACTAATGAAAAACTGTTTTTT | CASSTGHGTNEKLFF
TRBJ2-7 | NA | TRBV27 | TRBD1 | TGTGCCAGCAGTACGAACAGGGGGCGAGGGAACGAGCAGTACTTC | CASSTNRGRGNEQYF
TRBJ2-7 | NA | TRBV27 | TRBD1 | TGTGCCAGCAGCGGACAGGGGGCCTGGTACGAGCAGTACTTC | CASSGQGAWYEQYF
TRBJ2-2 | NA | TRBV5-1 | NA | TGCGCCAGCAGCTTTCAAGTGGTAAGGGTGGACACCGGGGAGCTGTTTTTT | CASSFQVVRVDTGELFF
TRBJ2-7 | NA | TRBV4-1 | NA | TGCGCCAGCAGCCAAGGCCTTCTAGGGGGACCTACCTACGAGCAGTACTTC | CASSQGLLGGPTYEQYF
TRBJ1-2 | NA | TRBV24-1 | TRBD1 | TGTGCCACCAGTGATACCCGACAGGGGAATAACTATGGCTACACCTTC | CATSDTRQGNNYGYTF
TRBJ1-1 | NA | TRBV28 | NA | TGTGCCAGCAGTACGACAGGAGCCATCGCCGGCACTGAAGCTTTCTTT | CASSTTGAIAGTEAFF
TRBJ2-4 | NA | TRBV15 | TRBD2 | TGTGCCACCAGCGCGGGGGGCTCGAAAAACATTCAGTACTTC | CATSAGGSKNIQYF
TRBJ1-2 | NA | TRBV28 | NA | TGTGCCAGCAGAAGACCGGGCCTCTCGGGCTACACCTTC | CASRRPGLSGYTF
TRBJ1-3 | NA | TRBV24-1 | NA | TGTGCCACCAGTGCTACCGGAAACACCATATATTTT | CATSATGNTIYF
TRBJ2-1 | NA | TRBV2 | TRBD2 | TGTGCCAGCAGTGGGGGCGGGAGGGCCTACAATGAGCAGTTCTTC | CASSGGGRAYNEQFF
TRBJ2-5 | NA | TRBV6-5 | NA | TGTGCCAGCACCCGTAGCCAAGAGACCCAGTACTTC | CASTRSQETQYF
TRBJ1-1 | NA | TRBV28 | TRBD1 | TGTGCCAGCAGTCCGTGGACAGGGGGAAGCACTGAAGCTTTCTTT | CASSPWTGGSTEAFF
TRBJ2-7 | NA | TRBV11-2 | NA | TGTGCCAGCAGCTTAGATCTCGGCTCCGGCACCTACGAGCAGTACTTC | CASSLDLGSGTYEQYF
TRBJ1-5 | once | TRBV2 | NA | TGTGCCAGCAGTGAATGGGTGGGTCAGCCCCAGCATTTT | CASSEWVGQPQHF
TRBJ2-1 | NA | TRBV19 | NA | TGTGCCAGCGGGACCTCCTACAATGAGCAGTTCTTC | CASGTSYNEQFF
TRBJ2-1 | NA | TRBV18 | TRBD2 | TGTGCCAGCTCACCAAGACGCGGGGGCTCCTACAATGAGCAGTTCTTC | CASSPRRGGSYNEQFF
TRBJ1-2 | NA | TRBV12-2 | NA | TGTGCAAGTCGTCCACCCGACGGCGCGGGGACAGCTAACTATGGCTACACCTTC | CASRPPDGAGTANYGYTF
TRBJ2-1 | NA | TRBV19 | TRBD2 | TGTGCCAGTAGTAAACTTCTTCCAGCGGGAGTGGGGAATGAGCAGTTCTTC | CASSKLLPAGVGNEQFF
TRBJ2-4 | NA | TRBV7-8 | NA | TGTGCCAGCAGCTTAGCACCTAGTAACATTCAGTACTTC | CASSLAPSNIQYF
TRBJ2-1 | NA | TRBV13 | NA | TGTGCCAGCAGCTTAGGAGGGACCAATGAGCAGTTCTTC | CASSLGGTNEQFF
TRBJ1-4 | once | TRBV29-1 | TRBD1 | TGCAGCGTTGGAAGGGGGCAGGGTGAAAAACTGTTTTTT | CSVGRGQGEKLFF
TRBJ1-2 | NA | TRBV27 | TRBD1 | TGTGCCAGCAGTCCCCTAGGGACAGCGATGTCGAACTATGGCTACACCTTC | CASSPLGTAMSNYGYTF
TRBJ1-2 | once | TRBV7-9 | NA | TGTGCCAGCAGCTCCGCTAACCGGGGCAGCTATGGCTACACCTTC | CASSSANRGSYGYTF
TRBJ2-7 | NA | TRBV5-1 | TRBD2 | TGCGCCAGCAGCTTAGGACTAGCGGGCAACTACGAGCAGTACTTC | CASSLGLAGNYEQYF
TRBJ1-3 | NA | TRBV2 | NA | TGTGCCAGCAGTGGGGTCAAAGTTGGTGGAAACACCATATATTTT | CASSGVKVGGNTIYF
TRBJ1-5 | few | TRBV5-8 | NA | TGTGCCAGCAGCCATGGACAGTTGGATCAGCCCCAGCATTTT | CASSHGQLDQPQHF
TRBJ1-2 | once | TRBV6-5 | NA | TGTGCCGGGGCCCTGGCAGGGACCTATGGCTACACCTTC | CAGALAGTYGYTF
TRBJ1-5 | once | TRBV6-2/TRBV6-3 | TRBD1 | TGTGCCAGCAGCCTGGACAGGGTAGGCAATCAGCCCCAGCATTTT | CASSLDRVGNQPQHF
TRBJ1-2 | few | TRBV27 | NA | TGTGCCAGCAGTCCTTGGGAGACCAACAGGCTGGGCGGCTACACCTTC | CASSPWETNRLGGYTF
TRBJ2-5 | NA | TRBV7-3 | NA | TGTGCCAGCAGCTTTACGGGGAAACACGGGGAGACCCAGTACTTC | CASSFTGKHGETQYF
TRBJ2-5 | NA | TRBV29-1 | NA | TGCAGCATGGCACCAGGAGCAGAGACCCAGTACTTC | CSMAPGAETQYF
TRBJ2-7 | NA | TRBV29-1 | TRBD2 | TGCAGCGTGACTGGCCGCTTGGGACTAGCGGGAGGAGTGGGGCCTATCCCCTACGAGCAGTACTTC | CSVTGRLGLAGGVGPIPYEQYF
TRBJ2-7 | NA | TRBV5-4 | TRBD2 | TGTGCCAGCAGCCCAGGAGGTGGGAGGGTCGACGAGCAGTACTTC | CASSPGGGRVDEQYF
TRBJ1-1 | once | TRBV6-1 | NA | TGTGCCGGAAAGGACCCCCGGGGGGACACTGAAGCTTTCTTT | CAGKDPRGDTEAFF
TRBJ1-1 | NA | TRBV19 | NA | TGTGCCAGTAGCAAGGACGACACTGAAGCTTTCTTT | CASSKDDTEAFF
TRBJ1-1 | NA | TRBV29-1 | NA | TGCAGCGTATCACTCCTCCTCAGGGAGAACTCTGAAGCTTTCTTT | CSVSLLLRENSEAFF
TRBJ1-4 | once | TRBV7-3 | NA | TGTGCCAGCAGCCCAACTCGTGGGGAAAAACTGTTTTTT | CASSPTRGEKLFF
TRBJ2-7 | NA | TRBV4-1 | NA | TGCGCCAGCAGCCATCCGGGGGTCCACTACGAGCAGTACTTC | CASSHPGVHYEQYF
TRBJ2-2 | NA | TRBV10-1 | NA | TGCGCCAGCAGTGAATCTTACGGGGCGGTCACCGGGGAGCTGTTTTTT | CASSESYGAVTGELFF
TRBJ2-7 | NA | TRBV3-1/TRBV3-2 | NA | TGTGCCAGCAGCCCGACTCATAGATTAGGGCGCGGCGAGCAGTACTTC | CASSPTHRLGRGEQYF
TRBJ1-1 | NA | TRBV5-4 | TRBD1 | TGTGCCAGCGCCTGGACAGGTAGAAGTCAAAGGGACACTGAAGCTTTCTTT | CASAWTGRSQRDTEAFF